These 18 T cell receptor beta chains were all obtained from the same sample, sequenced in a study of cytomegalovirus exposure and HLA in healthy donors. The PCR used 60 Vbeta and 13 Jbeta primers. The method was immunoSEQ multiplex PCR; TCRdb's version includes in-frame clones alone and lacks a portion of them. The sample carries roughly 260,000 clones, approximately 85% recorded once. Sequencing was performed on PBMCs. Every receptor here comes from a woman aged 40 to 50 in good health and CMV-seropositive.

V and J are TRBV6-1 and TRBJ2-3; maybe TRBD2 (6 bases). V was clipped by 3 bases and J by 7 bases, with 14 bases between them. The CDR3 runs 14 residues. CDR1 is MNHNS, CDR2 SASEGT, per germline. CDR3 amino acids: CASSEPSGSYTQYF. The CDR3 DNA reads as TGTGCCAGCAGTGAGCCCAGCGGGTCCTATACGCAGTATTTT.

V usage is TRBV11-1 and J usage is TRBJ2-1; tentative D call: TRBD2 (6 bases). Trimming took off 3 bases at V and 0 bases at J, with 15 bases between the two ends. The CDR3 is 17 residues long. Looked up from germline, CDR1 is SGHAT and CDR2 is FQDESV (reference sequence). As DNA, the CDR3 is TGTGCCAGCAGCTTGGGTGGTAGCGGCAACTCCTACAATGAGCAGTTCTTC. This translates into CASSLGGSGNSYNEQFF.

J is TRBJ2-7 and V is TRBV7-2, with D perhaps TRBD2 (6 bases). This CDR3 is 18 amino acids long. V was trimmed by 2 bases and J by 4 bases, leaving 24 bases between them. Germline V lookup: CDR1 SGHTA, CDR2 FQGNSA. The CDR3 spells CASSLRTRDGGIPYEQYF. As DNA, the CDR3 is TGTGCCAGCAGCTTACGCACCCGGGACGGAGGGATCCCATACGAGCAGTACTTC. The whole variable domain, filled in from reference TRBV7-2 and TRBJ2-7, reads GAGVSQSPSNKVTEKGKDVELRCDPISGHTALYWYRQSLGQGLEFLIYFQGNSAPDKSGLPSDRFSAERTGGSVSTLTIQRTQQEDSAVYLCASSLRTRDGGIPYEQYFGPGTRLTVT.

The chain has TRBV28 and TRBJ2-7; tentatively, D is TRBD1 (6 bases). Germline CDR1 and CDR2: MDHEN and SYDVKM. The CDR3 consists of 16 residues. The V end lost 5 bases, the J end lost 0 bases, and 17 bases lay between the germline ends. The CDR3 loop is CASSAQDSPNSYEQYF. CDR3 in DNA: TGTGCCAGCAGTGCGCAGGACAGTCCAAACTCCTACGAGCAGTACTTC. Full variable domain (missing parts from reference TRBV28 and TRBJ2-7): DVKVTQSSRYLVKRTGEKVFLECVQDMDHENMFWYRQDPGLGLRLIYFSYDVKMKEKGDIPEGYSVSREKKERFSLILESASTNQTSMYLCASSAQDSPNSYEQYFGPGTRLTVT.

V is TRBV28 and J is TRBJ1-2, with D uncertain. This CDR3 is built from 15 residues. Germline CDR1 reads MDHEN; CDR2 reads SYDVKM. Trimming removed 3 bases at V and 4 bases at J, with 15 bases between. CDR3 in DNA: TGTGCCAGCAGTTTGACGGGAGGAACACCCTATGGCTACACCTTC. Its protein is CASSLTGGTPYGYTF.

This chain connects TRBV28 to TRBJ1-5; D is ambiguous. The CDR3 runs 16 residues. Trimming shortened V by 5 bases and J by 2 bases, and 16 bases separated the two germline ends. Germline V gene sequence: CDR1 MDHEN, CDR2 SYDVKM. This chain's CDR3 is CASSRARAVGNQPQHF. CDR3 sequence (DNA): TGTGCCAGCAGTCGGGCGCGGGCGGTCGGCAATCAGCCCCAGCATTTT.

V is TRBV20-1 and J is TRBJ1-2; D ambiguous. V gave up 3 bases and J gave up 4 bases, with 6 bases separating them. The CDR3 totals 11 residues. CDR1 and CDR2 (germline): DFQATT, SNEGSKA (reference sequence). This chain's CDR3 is CSASEAYGYTF. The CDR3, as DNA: TGCAGTGCTAGTGAAGCCTATGGCTACACCTTC.

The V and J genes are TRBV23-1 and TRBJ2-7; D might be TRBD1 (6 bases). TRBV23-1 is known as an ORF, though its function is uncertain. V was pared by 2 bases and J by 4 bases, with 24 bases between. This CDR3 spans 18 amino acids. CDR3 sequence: CASSQGRYRVLNLYEQYF. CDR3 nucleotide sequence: TGCGCCAGCAGTCAAGGAAGATACAGGGTCCTCAACCTTTACGAGCAGTACTTC.

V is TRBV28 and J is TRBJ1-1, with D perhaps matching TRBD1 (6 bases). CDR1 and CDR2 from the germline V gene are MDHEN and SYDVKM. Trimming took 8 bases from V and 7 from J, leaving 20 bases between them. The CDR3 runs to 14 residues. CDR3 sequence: CASGPAGAELEAFF. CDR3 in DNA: TGTGCCAGCGGGCCCGCGGGGGCCGAACTTGAAGCTTTCTTT.

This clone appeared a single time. The DNA of the CDR3 is TGTGCCAGCAGTTTATACCCCGGGGGAGGCTATGGCTACACCTTC. Translating it yields CASSLYPGGGYGYTF. The chain uses TRBV28 and TRBJ1-2, with a tentative D call TRBD1 (5 bases). CDR1 is MDHEN and CDR2 is SYDVKM in the germline V gene. V lost 1 base to trimming and J lost 4 bases, with 13 bases between them. This CDR3 has 15 amino acids.

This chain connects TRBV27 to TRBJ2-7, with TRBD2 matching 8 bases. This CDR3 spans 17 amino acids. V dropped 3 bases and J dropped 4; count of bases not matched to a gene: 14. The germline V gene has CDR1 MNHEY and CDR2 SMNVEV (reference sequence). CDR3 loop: CASSLKVGLAGKYEQYF. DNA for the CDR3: TGTGCCAGCAGTTTGAAGGTCGGATTAGCGGGAAAGTACGAGCAGTACTTC.

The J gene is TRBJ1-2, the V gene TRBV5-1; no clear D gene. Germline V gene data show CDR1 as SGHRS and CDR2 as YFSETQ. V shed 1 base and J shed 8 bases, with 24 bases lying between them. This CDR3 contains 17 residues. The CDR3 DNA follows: TGCGCCAGCAGCTTGACAGCGGGCGCTATCCAATTAACGGGCTACACCTTC. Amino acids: CASSLTAGAIQLTGYTF.

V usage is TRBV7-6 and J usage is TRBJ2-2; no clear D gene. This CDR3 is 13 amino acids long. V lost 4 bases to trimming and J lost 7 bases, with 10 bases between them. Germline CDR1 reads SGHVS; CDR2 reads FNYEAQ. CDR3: CASSSSTSGELFF. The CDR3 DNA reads TGTGCCAGCAGCTCATCCACAAGCGGGGAGCTGTTTTTT.

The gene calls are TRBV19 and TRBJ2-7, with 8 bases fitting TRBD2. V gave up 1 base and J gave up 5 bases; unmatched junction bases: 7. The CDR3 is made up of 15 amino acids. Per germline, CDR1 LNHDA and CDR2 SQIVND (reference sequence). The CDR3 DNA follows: TGTGCCAGTAGTATAGGGAGCGGGAGTCTGAACGAGCAGTACTTC. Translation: CASSIGSGSLNEQYF.

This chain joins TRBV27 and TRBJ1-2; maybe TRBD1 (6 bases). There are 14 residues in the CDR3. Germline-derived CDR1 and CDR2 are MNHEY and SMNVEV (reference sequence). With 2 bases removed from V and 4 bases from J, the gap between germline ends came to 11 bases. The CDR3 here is CASSLRTGPYGYTF. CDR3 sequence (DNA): TGTGCCAGCAGTTTAAGAACAGGGCCCTATGGCTACACCTTC.

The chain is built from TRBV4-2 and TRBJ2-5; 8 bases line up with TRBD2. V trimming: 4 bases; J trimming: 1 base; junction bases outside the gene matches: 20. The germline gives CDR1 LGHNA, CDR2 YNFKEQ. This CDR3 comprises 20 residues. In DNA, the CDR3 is TGTGCCAGCAGCCGAAACAAGGCACTCAGCGGGAGCATACTCCAAGAGACCCAGTACTTC. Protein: CASSRNKALSGSILQETQYF.

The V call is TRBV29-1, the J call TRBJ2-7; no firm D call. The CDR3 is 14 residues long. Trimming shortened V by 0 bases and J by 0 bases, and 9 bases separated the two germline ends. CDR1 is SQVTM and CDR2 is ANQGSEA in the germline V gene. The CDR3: CSVEDRSASYEQYF. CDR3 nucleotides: TGCAGCGTTGAAGATCGCAGCGCCTCCTACGAGCAGTACTTC.

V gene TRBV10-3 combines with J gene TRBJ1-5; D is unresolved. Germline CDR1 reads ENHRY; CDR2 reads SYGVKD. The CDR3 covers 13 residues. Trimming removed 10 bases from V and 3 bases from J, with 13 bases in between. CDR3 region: CATGLTDNQPQHF. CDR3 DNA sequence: TGTGCCACGGGGTTGACCGACAATCAGCCCCAGCATTTT.